The following is a TCR beta chain sequence with its context. With V trimmed by 6 bases and J by 7 bases, 3 bases remained unmatched. Germline CDR1 reads ENHRY; CDR2 reads SYGVKD. The CDR3 loop spans 13 amino acids. The data were taken from a study of CD8+ T cells in alopecia areata. Study in general: People stayed on tofacitinib for 6 to 18 months, then stopped the drug for 6 months.

The sequencing template was cDNA reverse transcribed from extracted RNA. Using immunoSEQ multiplex PCR, the repertoire was profiled, and TCRdb retains in-frame clones only, with some absent. The sample has hundreds of thousands of clones, around 67% seen once. The chain carries TRBV10-3 and TRBJ1-6, with 7 bases matching TRBD1. The source of this sequence is a human donor with alopecia areata. Sequences were derived from CD4+ T cells sorted from blood, sampled at week 0. The CDR3 sequence: CAIRSGGNSPLHF. The CDR3 bases are TGTGCCATCAGGTCAGGGGGGAATTCACCCCTCCACTTT.